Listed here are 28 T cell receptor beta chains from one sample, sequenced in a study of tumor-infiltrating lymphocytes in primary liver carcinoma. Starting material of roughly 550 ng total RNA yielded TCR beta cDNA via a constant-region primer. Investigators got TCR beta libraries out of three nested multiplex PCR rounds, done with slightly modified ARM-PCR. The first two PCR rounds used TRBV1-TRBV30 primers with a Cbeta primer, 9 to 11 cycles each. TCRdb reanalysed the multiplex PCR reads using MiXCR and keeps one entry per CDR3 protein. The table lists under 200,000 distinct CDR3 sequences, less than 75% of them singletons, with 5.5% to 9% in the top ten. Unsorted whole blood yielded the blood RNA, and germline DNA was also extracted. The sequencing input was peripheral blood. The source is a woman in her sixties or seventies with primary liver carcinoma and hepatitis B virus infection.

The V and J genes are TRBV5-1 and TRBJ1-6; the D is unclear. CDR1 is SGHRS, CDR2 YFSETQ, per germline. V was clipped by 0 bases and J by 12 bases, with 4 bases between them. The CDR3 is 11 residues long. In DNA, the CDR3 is TGCGCCAGCAGCTTGGGCGGACCCCTCCACTTT. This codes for CASSLGGPLHF.

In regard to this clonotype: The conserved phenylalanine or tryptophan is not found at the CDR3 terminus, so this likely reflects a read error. CDR3 loop: CSVRLAGSEQYS. CDR3 bases: TGCAGCGTTAGACTTGCGGGATCCGAGCAGTACTCC. V is TRBV29-1 and J is TRBJ2-7; the D gene is possibly TRBD2 (6 bases). CDR1 and CDR2 (germline): SQVTM, ANQGSEA. Trimming shortened V by 5 bases and J by 6 bases, and 14 bases separated the two germline ends. The CDR3 consists of 12 residues.

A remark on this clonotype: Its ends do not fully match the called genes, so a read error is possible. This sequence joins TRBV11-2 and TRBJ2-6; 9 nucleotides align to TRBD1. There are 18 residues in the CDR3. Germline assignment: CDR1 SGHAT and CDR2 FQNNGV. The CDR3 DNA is TGTGCCAGCAGCACCGGGGACAGGGTTATCTCTGGGGCCAACGTCCTGATTTTC. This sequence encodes CASSTGDRVISGANVLIF.

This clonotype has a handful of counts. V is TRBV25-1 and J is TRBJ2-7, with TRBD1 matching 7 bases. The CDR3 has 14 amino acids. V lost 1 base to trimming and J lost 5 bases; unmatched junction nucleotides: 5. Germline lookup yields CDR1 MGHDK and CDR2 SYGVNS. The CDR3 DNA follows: TGTGCCAGCAGTGAATTAGGGGGCAGGGACGAGCAGTACTTC. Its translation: CASSELGGRDEQYF.

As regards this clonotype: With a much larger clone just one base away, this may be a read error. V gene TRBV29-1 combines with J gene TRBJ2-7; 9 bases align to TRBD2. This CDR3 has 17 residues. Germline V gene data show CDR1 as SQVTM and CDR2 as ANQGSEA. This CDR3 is CSAEGTLAGKRSYEQYF. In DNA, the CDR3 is TGCAGCGCTGAAGGCACCCTAGCGGGAAAGAGGTCCTACGAGCAGTACTTC.

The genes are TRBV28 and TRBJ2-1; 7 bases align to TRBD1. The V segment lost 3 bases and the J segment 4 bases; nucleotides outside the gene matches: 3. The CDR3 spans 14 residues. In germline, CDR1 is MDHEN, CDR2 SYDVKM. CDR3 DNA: TGTGCCAGCAGTTTTATACAGGGGTACAATGAGCAGTTCTTC. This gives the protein CASSFIQGYNEQFF.

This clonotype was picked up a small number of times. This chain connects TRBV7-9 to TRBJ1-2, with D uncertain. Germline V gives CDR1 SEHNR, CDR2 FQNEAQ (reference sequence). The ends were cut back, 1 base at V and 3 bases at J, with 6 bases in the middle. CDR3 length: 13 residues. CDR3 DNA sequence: TGTGCCAGCAGCTTAGGATCGGACTATGGCTACACCTTC. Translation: CASSLGSDYGYTF.

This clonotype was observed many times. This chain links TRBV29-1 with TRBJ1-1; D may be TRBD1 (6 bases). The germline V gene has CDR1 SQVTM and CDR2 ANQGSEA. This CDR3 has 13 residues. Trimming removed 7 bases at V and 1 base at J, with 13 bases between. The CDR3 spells CSAGRGANTEAFF. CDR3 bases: TGCAGCGCCGGACGGGGGGCGAACACTGAAGCTTTCTTT.

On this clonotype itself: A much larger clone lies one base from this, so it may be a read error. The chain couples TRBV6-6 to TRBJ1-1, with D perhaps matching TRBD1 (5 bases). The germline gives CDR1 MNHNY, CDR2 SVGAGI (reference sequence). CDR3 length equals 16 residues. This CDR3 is CASSAGLGRLNTEDFF. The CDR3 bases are TGTGCCAGCAGTGCCGGCCTGGGACGGTTGAACACTGAAGATTTCTTT.

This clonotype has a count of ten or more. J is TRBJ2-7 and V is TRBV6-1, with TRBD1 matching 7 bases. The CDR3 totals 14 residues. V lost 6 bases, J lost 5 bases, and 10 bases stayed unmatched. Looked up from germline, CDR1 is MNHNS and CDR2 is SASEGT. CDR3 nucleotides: TGTGCCAGCAGCCTTGACAGGGTTGGGAACGAGCAGTACTTC. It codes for CASSLDRVGNEQYF.

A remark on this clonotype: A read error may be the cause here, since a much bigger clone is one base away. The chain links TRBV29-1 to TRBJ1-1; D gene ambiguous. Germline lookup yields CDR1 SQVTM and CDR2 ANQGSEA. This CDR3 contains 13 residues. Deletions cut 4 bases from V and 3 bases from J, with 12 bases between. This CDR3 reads CSVGTQMDTEAFF. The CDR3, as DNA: TGCAGCGTTGGAACGCAGATGGACACTGAAGCTTTCTTT.

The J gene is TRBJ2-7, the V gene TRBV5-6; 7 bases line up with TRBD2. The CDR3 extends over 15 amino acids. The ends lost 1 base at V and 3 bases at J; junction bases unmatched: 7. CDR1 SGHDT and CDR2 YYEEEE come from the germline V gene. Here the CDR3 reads CASSLFELAIYEQYF. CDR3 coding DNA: TGTGCCAGCAGCTTGTTTGAACTAGCGATCTACGAGCAGTACTTC.

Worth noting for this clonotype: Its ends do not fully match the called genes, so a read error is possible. CDR3 bases: TGTGCCAGCAGCTCACTAACCGGTACCTACAACGAGCAGTTCTTC. It specifies CASSSLTGTYNEQFF. The chain is built from TRBV11-2 and TRBJ2-1; D gene ambiguous. CDR3 length equals 15 residues. Germline assignment: CDR1 SGHAT and CDR2 FQNNGV.

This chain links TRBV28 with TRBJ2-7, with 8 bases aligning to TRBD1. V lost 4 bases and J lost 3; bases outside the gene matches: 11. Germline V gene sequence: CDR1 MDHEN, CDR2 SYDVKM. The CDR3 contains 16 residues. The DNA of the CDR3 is TGTGCCAGCAGTTATACACCGGGACAGGTAAACTACGAGCAGTACTTC. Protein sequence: CASSYTPGQVNYEQYF.

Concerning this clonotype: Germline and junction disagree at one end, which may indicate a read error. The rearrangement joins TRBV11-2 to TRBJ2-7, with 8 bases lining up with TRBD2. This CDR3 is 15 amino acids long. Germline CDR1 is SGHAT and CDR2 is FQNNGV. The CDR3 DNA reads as TGTGCCAACAGCTTAGATAGGGGACTAGTTACCGGGCAGTACTTC. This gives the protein CANSLDRGLVTGQYF.

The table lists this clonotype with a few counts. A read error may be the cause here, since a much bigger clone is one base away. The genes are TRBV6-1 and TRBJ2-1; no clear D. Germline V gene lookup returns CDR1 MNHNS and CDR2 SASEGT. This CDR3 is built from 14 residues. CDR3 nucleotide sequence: TGTGCCAGCACGGGTGGGTCTTACGACAATGAGCAGATCTTC. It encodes CASTGGSYDNEQIF.

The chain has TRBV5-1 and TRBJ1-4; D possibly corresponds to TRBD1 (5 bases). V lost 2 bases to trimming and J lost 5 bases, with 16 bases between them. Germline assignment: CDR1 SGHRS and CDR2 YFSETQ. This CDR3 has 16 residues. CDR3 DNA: TGCGCCAGCAGCTTAATGACAGCTGTAACCAATGAAAAACTGTTTTTT. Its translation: CASSLMTAVTNEKLFF.

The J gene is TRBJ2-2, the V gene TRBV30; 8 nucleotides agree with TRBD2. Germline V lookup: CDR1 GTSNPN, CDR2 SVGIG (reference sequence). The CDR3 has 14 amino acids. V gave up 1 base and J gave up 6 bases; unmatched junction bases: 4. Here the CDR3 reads CAWSAAGVPGELFF. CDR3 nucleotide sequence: TGTGCCTGGAGTGCAGCGGGAGTCCCCGGGGAGCTGTTTTTT.

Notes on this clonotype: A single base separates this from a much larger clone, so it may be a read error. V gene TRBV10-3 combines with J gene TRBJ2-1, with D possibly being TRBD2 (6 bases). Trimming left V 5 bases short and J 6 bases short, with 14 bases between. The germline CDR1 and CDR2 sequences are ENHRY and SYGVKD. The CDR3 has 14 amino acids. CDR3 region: CAISPGLGLNEQFF. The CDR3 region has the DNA TGTGCCATCAGTCCGGGACTGGGCCTCAATGAGCAGTTCTTC.

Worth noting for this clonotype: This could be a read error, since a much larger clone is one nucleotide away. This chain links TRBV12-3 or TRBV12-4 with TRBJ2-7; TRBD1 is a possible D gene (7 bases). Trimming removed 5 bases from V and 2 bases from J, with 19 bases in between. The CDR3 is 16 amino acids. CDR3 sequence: CASSTGGGSSTYEQYF. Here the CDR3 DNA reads TGTGCCAGCAGTACCGGAGGGGGCTCAAGCACCTACGAGCAGTACTTC.

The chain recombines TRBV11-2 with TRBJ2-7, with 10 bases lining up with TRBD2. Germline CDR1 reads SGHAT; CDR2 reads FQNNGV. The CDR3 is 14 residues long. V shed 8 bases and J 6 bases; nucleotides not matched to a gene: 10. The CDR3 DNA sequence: TGTGCCAGCTTAGAGCCTAGCGGGAGCGGCGAGCAGTACTTC. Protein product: CASLEPSGSGEQYF.

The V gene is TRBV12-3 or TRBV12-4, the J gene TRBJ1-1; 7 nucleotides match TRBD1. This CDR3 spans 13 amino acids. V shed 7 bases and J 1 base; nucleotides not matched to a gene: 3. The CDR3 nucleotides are TGTGCCAGCACCAGACAGGGGAACACTGAAGCTTTCTTT. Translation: CASTRQGNTEAFF.

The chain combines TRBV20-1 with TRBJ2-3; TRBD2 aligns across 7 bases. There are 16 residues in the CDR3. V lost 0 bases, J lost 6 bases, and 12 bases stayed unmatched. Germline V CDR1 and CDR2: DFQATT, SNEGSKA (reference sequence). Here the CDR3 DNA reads TGCAGTGCTAGAGATATGCTAGCGGAAAGCTGGGATACGCAGTATTTT. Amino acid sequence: CSARDMLAESWDTQYF.

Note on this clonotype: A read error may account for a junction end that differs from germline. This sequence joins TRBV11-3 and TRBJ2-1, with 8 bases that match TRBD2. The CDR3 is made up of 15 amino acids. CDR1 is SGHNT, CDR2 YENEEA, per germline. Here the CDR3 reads CANSLGSGSPCEQFF. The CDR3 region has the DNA TGTGCCAACAGCTTAGGAAGCGGGAGCCCATGTGAGCAGTTCTTC.

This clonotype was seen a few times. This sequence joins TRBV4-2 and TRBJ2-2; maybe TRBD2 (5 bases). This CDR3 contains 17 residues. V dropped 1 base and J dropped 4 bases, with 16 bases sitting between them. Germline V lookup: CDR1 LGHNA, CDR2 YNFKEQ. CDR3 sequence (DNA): TGTGCCAGCAGCCAAGCCCCTTTCGGGGATCGCACCGGGGAGCTGTTTTTT. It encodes CASSQAPFGDRTGELFF.

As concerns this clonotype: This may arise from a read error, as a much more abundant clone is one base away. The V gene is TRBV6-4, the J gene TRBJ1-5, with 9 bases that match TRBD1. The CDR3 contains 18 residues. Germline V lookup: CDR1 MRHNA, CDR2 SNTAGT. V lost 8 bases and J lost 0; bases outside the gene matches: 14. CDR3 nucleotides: TGTGCCAGCCACTCCCGGGACAGGGCCTCCAGTAGCAATCAGCCCCAGCATTTT. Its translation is CASHSRDRASSSNQPQHF.

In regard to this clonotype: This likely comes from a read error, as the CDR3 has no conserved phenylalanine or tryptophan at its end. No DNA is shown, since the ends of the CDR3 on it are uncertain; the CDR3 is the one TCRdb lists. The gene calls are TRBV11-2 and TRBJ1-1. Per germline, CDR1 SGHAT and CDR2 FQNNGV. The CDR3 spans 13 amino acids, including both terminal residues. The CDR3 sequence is CDSSLLGNTEAFC.

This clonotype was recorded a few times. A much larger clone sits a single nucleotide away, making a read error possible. In DNA form, the CDR3 reads TGTGCCAACAGTTTTTTCGTTGGCAGTTACAGAGGCTATGGCTACACCTTC. Amino acids: CANSFFVGSYRGYGYTF. The chain couples TRBV12-3 or TRBV12-4 to TRBJ1-2; D remains ambiguous. The CDR3 sequence is 17 residues long.